This T cell receptor beta chain originates from a study of T cell changes during pregnancy in multiple sclerosis. The germline CDR1 and CDR2 sequences are SGHNT and YYREEE (reference sequence). CDR3 length: 14 amino acids. V lost 7 bases and J lost 2; bases outside the gene matches: 8. Measured with immunoSEQ multiplex PCR; TCRdb has only the in-frame clones, and not every one. Among 40,000 to 55,000 clones, around 90% were seen once, and the ten largest hold around 0.7%. This clone has a single count. The specimen was CD4+ T cells from peripheral blood mononuclear cells, collected before pregnancy. The rearrangement joins TRBV5-4 to TRBJ2-7; the match to TRBD2 covers 8 bases. The TCR sequence derives from a female donor with multiple sclerosis, enrolled in a pregnancy study. CDR3 protein: CASGSGGGTYEQYF. CDR3 nucleotides: TGTGCCAGCGGGTCGGGAGGGGGAACCTACGAGCAGTACTTC.